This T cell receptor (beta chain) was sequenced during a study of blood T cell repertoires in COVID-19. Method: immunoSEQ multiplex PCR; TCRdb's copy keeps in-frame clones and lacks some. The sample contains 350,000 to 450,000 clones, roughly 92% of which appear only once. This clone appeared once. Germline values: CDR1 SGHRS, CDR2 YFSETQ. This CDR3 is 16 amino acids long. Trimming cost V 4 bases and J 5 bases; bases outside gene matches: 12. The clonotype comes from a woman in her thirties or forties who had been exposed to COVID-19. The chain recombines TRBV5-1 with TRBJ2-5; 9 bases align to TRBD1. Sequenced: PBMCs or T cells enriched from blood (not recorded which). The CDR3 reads CASSVATGQGGETQYF. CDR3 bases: TGCGCCAGCAGCGTCGCTACGGGACAGGGTGGGGAGACCCAGTACTTC.